Presented here are 19 T cell receptor beta chains from one specimen sequenced in a study of response to subunit inactivated influenza vaccine. TCRdb processed the RT-PCR reads anew with MiXCR; each CDR3 protein has one entry. Among around 480,000 distinct CDR3 sequences, approximately 11% were seen once, and the ten largest hold about 12%. Specimen: PBMCs from blood, collected 45 days after vaccination. These receptors were collected from a man aged 45-60 years who received an inactivated influenza vaccine.

Many counts were recorded for this clonotype. V gene TRBV20-1 combines with J gene TRBJ2-7; the D gene is possibly TRBD1 (6 bases). CDR1 is DFQATT, CDR2 SNEGSKA, per germline (reference sequence). Trimming cost V 3 bases and J 7 bases, with 13 bases left between them. This CDR3 has 12 amino acids. The CDR3 region has the DNA TGCAGTGCTAGCCCAGGGGCGAATGAGCAGTACTTC. It is translated as CSASPGANEQYF.

This chain links TRBV24-1 with TRBJ2-3, with D tentatively TRBD1 (6 bases). The V and J ends lost 4 bases and 8 bases respectively, with 21 bases between them. CDR1 and CDR2 from the germline V gene are KGHDR and SFDVKD. CDR3 length: 16 amino acids. DNA for the CDR3: TGTGCCACCAGTGACCCATCCGGGACACGGCTCTCTACGCAGTATTTT. Protein: CATSDPSGTRLSTQYF.

This clonotype was detected many times. This rearrangement joins TRBV7-2 to TRBJ2-5, with 8 positions matching TRBD2. The CDR3 spans 15 residues. Germline lookup yields CDR1 SGHTA and CDR2 FQGNSA. Trimming removed 5 bases from V and 2 bases from J; junction bases left unmatched: 7. CDR3 loop: CASSPQGGGQETQYF. DNA of the CDR3: TGTGCCAGCAGCCCCCAAGGCGGGGGGCAAGAGACCCAGTACTTC.

This clonotype appeared a few times. The genes are TRBV6-1 and TRBJ1-4; tentative D call: TRBD1 (5 bases). V was shortened by 7 bases and J by 3 bases, with 12 bases between the two germline ends. Germline loops: CDR1 MNHNS, CDR2 SASEGT. The CDR3 length is 14 residues. As DNA, the CDR3 is TGTGCCAGCAAAAGGGGCGCGTCTAATGAAAAACTGTTTTTT. Its translation: CASKRGASNEKLFF.

This clonotype was counted a few times. This chain links TRBV10-3 with TRBJ2-7; 13 bases map to TRBD2. CDR1 ENHRY and CDR2 SYGVKD come from the germline V gene. The CDR3 totals 15 residues. The V gene end was trimmed by 4 bases and the J gene end by 3 bases; junction bases not matched to a gene: 3. CDR3 sequence: CAISALAGGGYEQYF. CDR3 DNA sequence: TGTGCCATCAGTGCACTAGCGGGGGGGGGCTACGAGCAGTACTTC.

A few counts support this clonotype. V is TRBV4-2 and J is TRBJ1-1; unclear D gene. The CDR3 has 14 amino acids. Trimming removed 0 bases at V and 6 bases at J, with 11 bases between. The germline CDR1 and CDR2 sequences are LGHNA and YNFKEQ. CDR3 in DNA: TGTGCCAGCAGCCAAGATCCGCGAGACGCTGAAGCTTTCTTT. This translates into CASSQDPRDAEAFF.

The CDR3 DNA follows: TGTGCCAGCAGCTCCCCGGGACAGGGCTACGAGGGGGTCACCGGGGAGCTGTTTTTT. As protein: CASSSPGQGYEGVTGELFF. V usage is TRBV5-6 and J usage is TRBJ2-2; 9 bases match TRBD1. Germline loops: CDR1 SGHDT, CDR2 YYEEEE. This CDR3 has 19 amino acids. J was trimmed by 4 bases and V by 3 bases; bases with no gene match: 16. The full variable domain, in which reference TRBV5-6 and TRBJ2-2 provide the parts outside the CDR3, is DAGVTQSPTHLIKTRGQQVTLRCSPKSGHDTVSWYQQALGQGPQFIFQYYEEEERQRGNFPDRFSGHQFPNYSSELNVNALLLGDSALYLCASSSPGQGYEGVTGELFFGEGSRLTVL.

This clonotype turned up a few times. The rearrangement joins TRBV27 to TRBJ2-7; TRBD2 matches at 9 bases. This CDR3 is 15 amino acids long. Germline values: CDR1 MNHEY, CDR2 SMNVEV (reference sequence). Trimming took 8 bases from V and 6 from J; bases not matched to a gene: 14. In DNA, the CDR3 is TGTGCCAGCGGAGATGGTAGCGGGGGCCGGACCGAGCAGTACTTC. Its translation: CASGDGSGGRTEQYF.

This clonotype was counted between two and nine times. This rearrangement joins TRBV6-2 or TRBV6-3 to TRBJ2-1, with 9 bases matching TRBD1. With 2 bases clipped from V and 10 bases from J, the junction kept 15 bases outside the gene matches. The CDR3 is 17 residues long. Germline V gene data show CDR1 as MNHEY and CDR2 as SVGEGT. The CDR3: CASSYLPDRGPSGEQFF. DNA of the CDR3: TGTGCCAGCAGTTACCTTCCGGACAGGGGCCCCTCGGGGGAGCAGTTCTTC.

This clonotype was found a few times. The chain uses TRBV7-2 and TRBJ2-7; 8 nucleotides align to TRBD2. With V trimmed by 0 bases and J by 6 bases, 4 bases remained unmatched. CDR3 length: 14 amino acids. CDR1 is SGHTA, CDR2 FQGNSA, per germline. In DNA, the CDR3 is TGTGCCAGCAGCTTAGCGCGGGGGGCAGGCGAGCAGTACTTC. It encodes CASSLARGAGEQYF.

The rearrangement links TRBV5-5 to TRBJ2-4, with 10 bases aligning to TRBD1. Germline CDR1 SGHKS, CDR2 YYEKEE (reference sequence). V was clipped by 2 bases and J by 9 bases; unmatched bases: 2. The CDR3 is 13 amino acids. The CDR3 spells CASSFRTGGIQYF. In nucleotides, the CDR3 is TGTGCCAGCAGCTTCAGGACAGGGGGCATTCAGTACTTC.

V gene TRBV6-2 or TRBV6-3 combines with J gene TRBJ2-7; 7 bases are shared with TRBD1. From germline, CDR1 is MNHEY and CDR2 SVGEGT. V lost 8 bases to trimming and J lost 8 bases; unmatched junction nucleotides: 18. The CDR3 has 15 amino acids. In DNA form, the CDR3 reads TGTGCCAGCCAGAATGAGACAGGGTTTTTTGGCAAGCAGTACTTC. It translates to CASQNETGFFGKQYF.

This chain joins TRBV12-3 or TRBV12-4 and TRBJ2-5; TRBD2 agrees at 13 bases. There are 15 residues in the CDR3. The V segment lost 3 bases and the J segment 9 bases; nucleotides outside the gene matches: 7. CDR3 loop: CASSFMTSGGKAQYF. The DNA of the CDR3 is TGTGCCAGCAGTTTTATGACTAGCGGGGGGAAGGCCCAGTACTTC.

This clonotype was detected only a few times. The CDR3 DNA sequence: TGTGCCAGCAGCCAAGAGCGGGGGGTCACGAAACTGTTTTTT. Translation gives CASSQERGVTKLFF. The chain carries TRBV4-2 and TRBJ1-4, with D tentatively TRBD1 (5 bases). V was cut by 0 bases and J by 11 bases, with 13 bases left in between. Germline V gene lookup returns CDR1 LGHNA and CDR2 YNFKEQ. The CDR3 has 14 amino acids.

This clonotype was recorded many times. The chain recombines TRBV20-1 with TRBJ2-6; the D gene is possibly TRBD1 (6 bases). V lost 5 bases, J lost 1 base, and 15 bases lay in between. Germline-derived CDR1 and CDR2 are DFQATT and SNEGSKA (reference sequence). The CDR3 extends over 16 amino acids. CDR3 DNA sequence: TGCAGTGCTTCCAACCTCCAGGGGTCTGGGGCCAACGTCCTGACTTTC. Its protein product is CSASNLQGSGANVLTF.

This clonotype was counted only a few times. The chain uses TRBV2 and TRBJ2-1; D gene unclear. The CDR3 runs 15 residues. V was clipped by 1 base and J by 3 bases, with 10 bases between them. CDR1 and CDR2 (germline): SNHLY, FYNNEI. The CDR3 DNA sequence: TGTGCCAGCAGTGAAGTTGTATATAACTACAATGAGCAGTTCTTC. As protein: CASSEVVYNYNEQFF.

J is TRBJ2-3 and V is TRBV18, with D possibly being TRBD2 (5 bases). Germline CDR1 KGHSH, CDR2 LQKENI. The V and J ends lost 2 bases and 0 bases respectively, with 12 bases between them. CDR3 length equals 16 residues. The CDR3 reads CASSPVPGSSTDTQYF. CDR3 sequence (DNA): TGTGCCAGCTCACCAGTCCCGGGATCTAGCACAGATACGCAGTATTTT.

This clonotype was recorded a few times. The chain joins TRBV29-1 to TRBJ2-1; D is uncertain. Deletions cut 3 bases from V and 8 bases from J, with 14 bases between. Germline V gene data show CDR1 as SQVTM and CDR2 as ANQGSEA. The CDR3 has 13 residues. The CDR3: CSVENLLGHEQFF. CDR3 sequence (DNA): TGCAGCGTTGAGAACCTTTTGGGCCATGAGCAGTTCTTC.

This rearrangement joins TRBV6-2 or TRBV6-3 to TRBJ2-5; 7 nucleotides line up with TRBD1. From germline, CDR1 is MNHEY and CDR2 SVGEGT. The CDR3 sequence is 13 residues long. V dropped 9 bases and J dropped 0; count of bases not matched to a gene: 4. The CDR3 coding sequence is TGTGCCAGTGGACAGGACCACCAAGAGACCCAGTACTTC. Translating gives CASGQDHQETQYF.